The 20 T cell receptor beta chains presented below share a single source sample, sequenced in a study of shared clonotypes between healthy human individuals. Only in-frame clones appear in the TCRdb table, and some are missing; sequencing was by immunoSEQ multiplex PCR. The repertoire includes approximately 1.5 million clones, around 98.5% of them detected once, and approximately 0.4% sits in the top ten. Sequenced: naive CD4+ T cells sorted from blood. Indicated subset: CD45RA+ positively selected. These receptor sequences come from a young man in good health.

This chain's CDR3 is CASSESLEETQYF. As DNA, the CDR3 is TGCGCCAGCAGTGAGTCGTTAGAAGAGACCCAGTACTTC. V gene TRBV10-1 combines with J gene TRBJ2-5; D uncertain. Trimming stripped 0 bases from V and 3 bases from J, with 5 bases between. Germline values: CDR1 WNHNN, CDR2 SYGVQD (reference sequence). This CDR3 comprises 13 residues.

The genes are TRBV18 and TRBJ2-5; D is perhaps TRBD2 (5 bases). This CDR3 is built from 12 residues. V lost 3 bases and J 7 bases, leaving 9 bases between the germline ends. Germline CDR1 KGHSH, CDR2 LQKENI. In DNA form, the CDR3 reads TGTGCCAGCTCACCCATAGAGGGGACCCAGTACTTC. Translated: CASSPIEGTQYF. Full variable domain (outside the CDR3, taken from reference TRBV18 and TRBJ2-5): NAGVMQNPRHLVRRRGQEARLRCSPMKGHSHVYWYRQLPEEGLKFMVYLQKENIIDESGMPKERFSAEFPKEGPSILRIQQVVRGDSAAYFCASSPIEGTQYFGPGTRLLVL.

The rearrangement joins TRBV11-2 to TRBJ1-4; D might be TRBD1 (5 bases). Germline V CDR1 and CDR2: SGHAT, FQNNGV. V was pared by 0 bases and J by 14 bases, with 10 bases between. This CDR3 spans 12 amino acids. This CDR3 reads CASSLDRGTLFF. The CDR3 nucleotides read TGTGCCAGCAGCTTAGATCGGGGGACTCTGTTTTTT.

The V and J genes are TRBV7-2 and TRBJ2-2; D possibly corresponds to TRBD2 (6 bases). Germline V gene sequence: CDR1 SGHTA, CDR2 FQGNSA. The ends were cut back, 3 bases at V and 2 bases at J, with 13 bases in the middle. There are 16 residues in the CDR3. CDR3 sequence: CASSFYSGANTGELFF. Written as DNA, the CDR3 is TGTGCCAGCAGCTTTTATAGCGGAGCCAACACCGGGGAGCTGTTTTTT.

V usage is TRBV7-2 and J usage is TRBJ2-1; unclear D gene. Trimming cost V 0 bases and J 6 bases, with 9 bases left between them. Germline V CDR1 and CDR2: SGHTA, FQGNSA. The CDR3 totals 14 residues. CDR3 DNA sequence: TGTGCCAGCAGCTTAGCTCGGGCCTCCAATGAGCAGTTCTTC. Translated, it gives CASSLARASNEQFF. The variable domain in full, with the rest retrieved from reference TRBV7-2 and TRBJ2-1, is GAGVSQSPSNKVTEKGKDVELRCDPISGHTALYWYRQSLGQGLEFLIYFQGNSAPDKSGLPSDRFSAERTGGSVSTLTIQRTQQEDSAVYLCASSLARASNEQFFGPGTRLTVL.

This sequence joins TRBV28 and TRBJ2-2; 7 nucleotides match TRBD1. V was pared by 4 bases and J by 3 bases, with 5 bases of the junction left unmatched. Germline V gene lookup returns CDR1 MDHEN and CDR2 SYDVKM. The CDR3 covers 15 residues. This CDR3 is CASSSQGTHTGELFF. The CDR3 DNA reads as TGTGCCAGCAGTTCACAGGGGACACACACCGGGGAGCTGTTTTTT.

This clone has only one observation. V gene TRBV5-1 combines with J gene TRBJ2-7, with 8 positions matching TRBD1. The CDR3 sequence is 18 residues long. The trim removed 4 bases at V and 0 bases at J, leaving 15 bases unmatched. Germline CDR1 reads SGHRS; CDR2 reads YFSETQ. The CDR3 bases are TGCGCCAGCAGCGAGGGACAGGCACCGCACTCTAGCTCCTACGAGCAGTACTTC. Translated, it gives CASSEGQAPHSSSYEQYF.

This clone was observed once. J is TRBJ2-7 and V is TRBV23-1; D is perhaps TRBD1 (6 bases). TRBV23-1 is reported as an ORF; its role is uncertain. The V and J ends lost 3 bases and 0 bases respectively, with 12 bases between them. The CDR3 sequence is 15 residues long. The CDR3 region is CASSHQGPFSYEQYF. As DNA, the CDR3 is TGCGCCAGCAGTCACCAGGGGCCTTTCTCCTACGAGCAGTACTTC.

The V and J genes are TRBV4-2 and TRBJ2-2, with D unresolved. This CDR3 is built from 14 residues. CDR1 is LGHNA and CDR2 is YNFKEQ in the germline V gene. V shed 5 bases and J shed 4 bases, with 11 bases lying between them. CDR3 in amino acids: CASSTRSITGELFF. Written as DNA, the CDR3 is TGTGCCAGCAGCACCCGGAGTATCACCGGGGAGCTGTTTTTT.

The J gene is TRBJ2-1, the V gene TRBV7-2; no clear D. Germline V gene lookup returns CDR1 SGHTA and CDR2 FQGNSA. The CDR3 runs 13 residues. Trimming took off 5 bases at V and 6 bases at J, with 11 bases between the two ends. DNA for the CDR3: TGTGCCAGCAGCATGTACAGAGGCAATGAGCAGTTCTTC. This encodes CASSMYRGNEQFF. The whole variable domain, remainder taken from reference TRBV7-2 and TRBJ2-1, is GAGVSQSPSNKVTEKGKDVELRCDPISGHTALYWYRQSLGQGLEFLIYFQGNSAPDKSGLPSDRFSAERTGGSVSTLTIQRTQQEDSAVYLCASSMYRGNEQFFGPGTRLTVL.

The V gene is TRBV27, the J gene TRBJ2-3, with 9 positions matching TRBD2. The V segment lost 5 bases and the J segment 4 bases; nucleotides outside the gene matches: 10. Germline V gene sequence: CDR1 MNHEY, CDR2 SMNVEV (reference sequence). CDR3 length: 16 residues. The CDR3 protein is CASSAHSGSGSDTQYF. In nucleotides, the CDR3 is TGTGCCAGCAGTGCACATAGCGGGAGTGGTTCAGATACGCAGTATTTT.

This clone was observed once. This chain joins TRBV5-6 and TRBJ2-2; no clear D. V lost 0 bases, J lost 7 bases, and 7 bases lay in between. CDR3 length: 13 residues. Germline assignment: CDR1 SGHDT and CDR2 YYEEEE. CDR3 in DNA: TGTGCCAGCAGCTTGGCTTTTGGCGGGGAGCTGTTTTTT. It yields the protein CASSLAFGGELFF.

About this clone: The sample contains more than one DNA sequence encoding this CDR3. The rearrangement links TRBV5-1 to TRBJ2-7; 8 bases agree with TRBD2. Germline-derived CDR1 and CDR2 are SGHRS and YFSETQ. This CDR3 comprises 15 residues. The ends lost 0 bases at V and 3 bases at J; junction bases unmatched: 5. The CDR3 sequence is CASSLVAGGSYEQYF. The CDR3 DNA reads TGCGCCAGCAGCTTGGTGGCGGGGGGCAGCTACGAGCAGTACTTC. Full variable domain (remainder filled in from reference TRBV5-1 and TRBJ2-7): KAGVTQTPRYLIKTRGQQVTLSCSPISGHRSVSWYQQTPGQGLQFLFEYFSETQRNKGNFPGRFSGRQFSNSRSEMNVSTLELGDSALYLCASSLVAGGSYEQYFGPGTRLTVT.

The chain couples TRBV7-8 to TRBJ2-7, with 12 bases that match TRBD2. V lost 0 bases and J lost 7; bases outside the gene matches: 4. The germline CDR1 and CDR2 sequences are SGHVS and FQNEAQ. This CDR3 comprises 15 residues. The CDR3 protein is CASSLALAGGGEQYF. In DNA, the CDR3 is TGTGCCAGCAGCTTAGCACTAGCGGGAGGTGGGGAGCAGTACTTC.

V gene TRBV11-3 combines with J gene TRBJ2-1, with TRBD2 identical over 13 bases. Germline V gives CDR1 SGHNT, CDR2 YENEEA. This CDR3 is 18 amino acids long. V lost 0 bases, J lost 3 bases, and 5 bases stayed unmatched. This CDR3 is CASSLDRTSGRVYNEQFF. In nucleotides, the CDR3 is TGTGCCAGCAGCTTAGATAGGACTAGCGGGAGAGTCTACAATGAGCAGTTCTTC.

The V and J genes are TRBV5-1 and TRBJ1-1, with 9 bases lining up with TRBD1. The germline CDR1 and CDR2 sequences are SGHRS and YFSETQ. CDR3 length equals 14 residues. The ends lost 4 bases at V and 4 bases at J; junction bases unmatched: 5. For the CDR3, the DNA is TGCGCCAGCAGCAGAACAGGGGGCTTCACTGAAGCTTTCTTT. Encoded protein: CASSRTGGFTEAFF.

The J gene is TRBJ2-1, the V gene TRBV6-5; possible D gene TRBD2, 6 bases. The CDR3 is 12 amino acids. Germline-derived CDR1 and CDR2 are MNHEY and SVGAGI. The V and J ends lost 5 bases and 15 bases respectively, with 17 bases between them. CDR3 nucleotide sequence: TGTGCCAGCAGTGAGGGACGTGGAGGGCTGTTCTTC. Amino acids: CASSEGRGGLFF.

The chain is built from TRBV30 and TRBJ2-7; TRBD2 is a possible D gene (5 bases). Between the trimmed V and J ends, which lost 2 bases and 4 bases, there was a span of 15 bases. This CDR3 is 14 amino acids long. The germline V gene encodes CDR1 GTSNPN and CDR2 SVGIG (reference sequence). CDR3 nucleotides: TGTGCCTGGAGTAGGGAGCGACCAACTTACGAGCAGTACTTC. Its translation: CAWSRERPTYEQYF.

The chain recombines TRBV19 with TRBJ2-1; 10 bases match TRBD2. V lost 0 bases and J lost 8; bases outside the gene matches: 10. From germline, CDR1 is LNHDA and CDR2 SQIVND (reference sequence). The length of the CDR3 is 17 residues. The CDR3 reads CASSIDQASGSIDEQFF. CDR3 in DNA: TGTGCCAGTAGTATAGATCAGGCTAGCGGGAGCATCGATGAGCAGTTCTTC. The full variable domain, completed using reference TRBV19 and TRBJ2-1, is DGGITQSPKYLFRKEGQNVTLSCEQNLNHDAMYWYRQDPGQGLRLIYYSQIVNDFQKGDIAEGYSVSREKKESFPLTVTSAQKNPTAFYLCASSIDQASGSIDEQFFGPGTRLTVL.

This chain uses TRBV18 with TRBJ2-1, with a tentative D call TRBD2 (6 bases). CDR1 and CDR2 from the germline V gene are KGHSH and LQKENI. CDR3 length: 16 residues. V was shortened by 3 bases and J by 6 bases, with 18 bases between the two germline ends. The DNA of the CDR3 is TGTGCCAGCTCACCCTCCCTCGGGGGATCGGGCAATGAGCAGTTCTTC. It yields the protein CASSPSLGGSGNEQFF. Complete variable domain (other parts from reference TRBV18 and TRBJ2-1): NAGVMQNPRHLVRRRGQEARLRCSPMKGHSHVYWYRQLPEEGLKFMVYLQKENIIDESGMPKERFSAEFPKEGPSILRIQQVVRGDSAAYFCASSPSLGGSGNEQFFGPGTRLTVL.